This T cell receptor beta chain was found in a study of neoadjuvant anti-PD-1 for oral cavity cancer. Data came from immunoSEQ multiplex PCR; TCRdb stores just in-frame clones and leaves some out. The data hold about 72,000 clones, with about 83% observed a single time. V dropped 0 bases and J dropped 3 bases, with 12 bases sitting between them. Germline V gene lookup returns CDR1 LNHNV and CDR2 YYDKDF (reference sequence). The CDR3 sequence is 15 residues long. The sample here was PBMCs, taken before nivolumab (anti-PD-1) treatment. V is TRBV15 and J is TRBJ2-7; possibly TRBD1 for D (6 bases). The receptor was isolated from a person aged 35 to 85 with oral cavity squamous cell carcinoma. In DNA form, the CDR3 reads TGTGCCACCAGCAGAGATGGGCACAGGGACTACGAGCAGTACTTC. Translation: CATSRDGHRDYEQYF. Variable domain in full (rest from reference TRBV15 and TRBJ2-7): DAMVIQNPRYQVTQFGKPVTLSCSQTLNHNVMYWYQQKSSQAPKLLFHYYDKDFNNEADTPDNFQSRRPNTSFCFLDIRSPGLGDTAMYLCATSRDGHRDYEQYFGPGTRLTVT.